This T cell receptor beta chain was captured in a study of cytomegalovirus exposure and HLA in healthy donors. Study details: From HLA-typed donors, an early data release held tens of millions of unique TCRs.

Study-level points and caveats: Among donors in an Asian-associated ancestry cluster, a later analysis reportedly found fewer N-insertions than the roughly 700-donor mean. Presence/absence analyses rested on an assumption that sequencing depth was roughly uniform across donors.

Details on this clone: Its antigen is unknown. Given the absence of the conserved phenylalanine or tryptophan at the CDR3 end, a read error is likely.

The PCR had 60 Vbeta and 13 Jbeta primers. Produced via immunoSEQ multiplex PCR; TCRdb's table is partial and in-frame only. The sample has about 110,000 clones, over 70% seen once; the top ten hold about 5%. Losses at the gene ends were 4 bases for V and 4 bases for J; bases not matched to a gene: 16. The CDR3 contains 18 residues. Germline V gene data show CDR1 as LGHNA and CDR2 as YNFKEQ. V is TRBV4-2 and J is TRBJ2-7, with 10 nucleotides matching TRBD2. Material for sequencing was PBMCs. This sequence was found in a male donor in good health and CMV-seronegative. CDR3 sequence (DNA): TGTGCCAGCAGCCGCCAGCGGGAGGGCCTGGCGGAGCCTTACGAGCAGTACCTC. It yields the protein CASSRQREGLAEPYEQYL.